This T cell receptor beta chain is from a study of CD8 T cells in Susac syndrome. Study-wide points: By the study's own acknowledgment, its TCR sequencing and HLA analysis included relatively few individuals.

The sequenced target, TCR beta, came from blood CD8+ and CD4+ T cells. Controls were drawn from healthy donors and were matched for age and sex. In the case of this clonotype: Its antigen is as yet unknown.

With random hexamers, reverse transcription was performed on 0.5 to 1 ug of RNA. Amplification of TCR beta CDR3 across 54 Vbeta and 13 Jbeta was performed with immunoSEQ multiplex PCR. TCRdb used MiXCR to reprocess the immunoSEQ multiplex PCR reads, holding one entry per CDR3 protein. The table includes approximately 100,000 distinct CDR3 sequences, approximately 90% detected once. The CDR3 sequence is 16 residues long. The germline V and J ends were trimmed by 3 bases and 6 bases, with 15 bases remaining between them. The germline V gene has CDR1 LGHDT and CDR2 YNNKEL (reference sequence). Sample: CD8+ T cells from PBMCs. The TCR sequence derives from a human donor in good health. This rearrangement joins TRBV3-1 to TRBJ1-6; TRBD1 is a possible D gene (6 bases). Here the CDR3 DNA reads TGTGCCAGCAGCCAGGGGACAAACACTCTTAATTCACCCCTCCACTTT. Translated: CASSQGTNTLNSPLHF.